A selection of T cell receptor beta chains follows, all from one sample in a study of post-analysis software for immune sequencing data. TCRdb redid the calling of the PCR reads with MiXCR, one entry per CDR3 protein. The sample yields fewer than 850,000 distinct CDR3 sequences, 25% to 30% seen once. The specimen sequenced was blood. These TCRs come from a girl aged 10 to 17 with multiple sclerosis. Each CDR3 is given with its conserved first and last residue. D genes are given only for firm matches. For some rows the clone size is stated as once, few or many, or as a class when expanded; others skip it.

D gene: TRBD1
clone size: few
V gene: TRBV24-1
J gene: TRBJ2-1
CDR3 protein: CATVPGQGPYNEQFF
CDR3 DNA: TGTGCCACCGTACCGGGACAGGGTCCCTACAATGAGCAGTTCTTC

D gene: TRBD2
clone size: -
V gene: TRBV20-1
J gene: TRBJ2-1
CDR3 protein: CSAYPHLAGSRSYNEQFF
CDR3 DNA: TGCAGTGCTTACCCCCACTTAGCGGGTTCCCGCTCCTACAATGAGCAGTTCTTC

D gene: -
clone size: once
V gene: TRBV18
J gene: TRBJ2-7
CDR3 protein: CASSPPVPSEQYF
CDR3 DNA: TGTGCCAGCTCACCACCAGTACCCTCCGAGCAGTACTTC

D gene: TRBD1
clone size: -
V gene: TRBV5-1
J gene: TRBJ1-6
CDR3 protein: CASSSQGTANSPLHF
CDR3 DNA: TGCGCCAGCAGCTCCCAGGGGACAGCGAATTCACCCCTCCACTTT

D gene: TRBD1
clone size: -
V gene: TRBV6-5
J gene: TRBJ1-1
CDR3 protein: CASSHTRTGLNTEAFF
CDR3 DNA: TGTGCCAGCAGTCACACGAGGACAGGGCTAAACACTGAAGCTTTCTTT

D gene: -
clone size: -
V gene: TRBV5-5
J gene: TRBJ1-3
CDR3 protein: CASSLTGYTAGNTIYF
CDR3 DNA: TGTGCCAGCAGCTTGACAGGATACACGGCTGGAAACACCATATATTTT

D gene: -
clone size: many
V gene: TRBV29-1
J gene: TRBJ2-6
CDR3 protein: CSVGKQGSGANVLTF
CDR3 DNA: TGCAGCGTTGGTAAACAGGGCTCTGGGGCCAACGTCCTGACTTTC

D gene: TRBD2
clone size: -
V gene: TRBV20-1
J gene: TRBJ2-3
CDR3 protein: CSASLGLAGRTDTQYF
CDR3 DNA: TGCAGTGCTAGTCTGGGACTAGCGGGACGCACAGATACGCAGTATTTT

D gene: TRBD2
clone size: -
V gene: TRBV20-1
J gene: TRBJ2-3
CDR3 protein: CSAEEGLAGATDTRYF
CDR3 DNA: TGCAGTGCGGAAGAGGGACTAGCGGGAGCTACAGATACGCGGTATTTT

D gene: -
clone size: few
V gene: TRBV10-3
J gene: TRBJ2-1
CDR3 protein: CAISAGTGRNEQFF
CDR3 DNA: TGTGCCATCAGTGCCGGGACGGGGAGGAATGAGCAGTTCTTC

D gene: -
clone size: few
V gene: TRBV20-1
J gene: TRBJ1-6
CDR3 protein: CSARGDDKTLHF
CDR3 DNA: TGCAGTGCTAGAGGGGACGATAAAACCCTCCACTTT

D gene: -
clone size: -
V gene: TRBV3-1
J gene: TRBJ2-1
CDR3 protein: CASSWPFISNEQFF
CDR3 DNA: TGTGCCAGCAGCTGGCCCTTTATTAGCAATGAGCAGTTCTTC

D gene: TRBD1
clone size: few
V gene: TRBV25-1
J gene: TRBJ2-7
CDR3 protein: CASTLGRGNTYEQYF
CDR3 DNA: TGTGCCAGCACCCTGGGCAGGGGGAATACCTACGAGCAGTACTTC

D gene: TRBD1
clone size: many
V gene: TRBV7-2
J gene: TRBJ2-5
CDR3 protein: CASSAPPGQGKETQYF
CDR3 DNA: TGTGCCAGCAGCGCACCGCCGGGACAGGGAAAAGAGACCCAGTACTTC

D gene: -
clone size: -
V gene: TRBV7-9
J gene: TRBJ2-1
CDR3 protein: CASSPEASSNEQFF
CDR3 DNA: TGTGCCAGCAGCCCAGAGGCTTCCTCCAATGAGCAGTTCTTC

D gene: TRBD1
clone size: -
V gene: TRBV7-9
J gene: TRBJ2-5
CDR3 protein: CASSMGQNKETQYF
CDR3 DNA: TGTGCCAGCAGCATGGGACAGAACAAAGAGACCCAGTACTTC

D gene: -
clone size: many
V gene: TRBV4-3
J gene: TRBJ2-5
CDR3 protein: CASSQDARPRETQYF
CDR3 DNA: TGCGCCAGCAGCCAAGATGCACGACCTCGAGAGACCCAGTACTTC

D gene: -
clone size: -
V gene: TRBV6-1
J gene: TRBJ1-5
CDR3 protein: CASSDLMNQPQHF
CDR3 DNA: TGTGCCAGCAGTGACCTTATGAATCAGCCCCAGCATTTT

D gene: -
clone size: few
V gene: TRBV6-5
J gene: TRBJ2-3
CDR3 protein: CASSYSGGGLTDTQYF
CDR3 DNA: TGTGCCAGCAGTTACTCTGGCGGGGGCTTGACAGATACGCAGTATTTT

D gene: -
clone size: few
V gene: TRBV29-1
J gene: TRBJ2-2
CDR3 protein: CSMAENTGELFF
CDR3 DNA: TGCAGCATGGCAGAAAACACCGGGGAGCTGTTTTTT

D gene: TRBD1
clone size: -
V gene: TRBV28
J gene: TRBJ1-5
CDR3 protein: CASDDDRVDQPQHF
CDR3 DNA: TGTGCCAGCGACGACGACAGGGTGGATCAGCCCCAGCATTTT

D gene: -
clone size: -
V gene: TRBV4-3
J gene: TRBJ2-1
CDR3 protein: CASSQDRGKISYNEQFF
CDR3 DNA: TGCGCCAGCAGCCAAGATCGTGGTAAGATCTCCTACAATGAGCAGTTCTTC

D gene: TRBD2
clone size: few
V gene: TRBV7-9
J gene: TRBJ2-3
CDR3 protein: CASSPRSGGSTDTQYF
CDR3 DNA: TGTGCCAGCAGCCCCCGGTCGGGGGGGAGCACAGATACGCAGTATTTT

D gene: -
clone size: -
V gene: TRBV4-1
J gene: TRBJ2-7
CDR3 protein: CASSQDTGSYYEQYF
CDR3 DNA: TGCGCCAGCAGCCAAGATACGGGGTCCTACTACGAGCAGTACTTC

D gene: -
clone size: -
V gene: TRBV28
J gene: TRBJ1-4
CDR3 protein: CASSFGPTETSNEKLYF
CDR3 DNA: TGTGCCAGCAGTTTCGGTCCGACTGAAACTTCTAATGAAAAACTGTATTTT

D gene: TRBD1
clone size: few
V gene: TRBV12-3/TRBV12-4
J gene: TRBJ1-2
CDR3 protein: CASSLMAGGSYGYTF
CDR3 DNA: TGTGCCAGCAGTTTGATGGCAGGGGGCAGCTATGGCTACACCTTC

D gene: -
clone size: many
V gene: TRBV10-2
J gene: TRBJ2-7
CDR3 protein: CASRNYEQYF
CDR3 DNA: TGCGCCAGCAGGAACTACGAGCAGTACTTC

D gene: -
clone size: many
V gene: TRBV28
J gene: TRBJ2-1
CDR3 protein: CASRTPGPRRNEQFF
CDR3 DNA: TGTGCCAGCAGGACACCGGGACCTAGACGAAATGAGCAGTTCTTC

D gene: TRBD1
clone size: -
V gene: TRBV3-1
J gene: TRBJ1-1
CDR3 protein: CASSRGQGSSVNTEAFF
CDR3 DNA: TGTGCCAGCAGCCGGGGACAGGGTAGCTCCGTGAACACTGAAGCTTTCTTT

D gene: TRBD2
clone size: -
V gene: TRBV5-1
J gene: TRBJ2-4
CDR3 protein: CASSPNVAGGENIQYF
CDR3 DNA: TGCGCCAGCAGCCCGAATGTAGCGGGAGGAGAAAACATTCAGTACTTC

D gene: TRBD1
clone size: -
V gene: TRBV5-1
J gene: TRBJ2-7
CDR3 protein: CASSSQTGMRNEQYF
CDR3 DNA: TGCGCCAGCAGCTCACAGACAGGGATGAGAAACGAGCAGTACTTC

D gene: -
clone size: -
V gene: TRBV20-1
J gene: TRBJ2-4
CDR3 protein: CSAVYDGTKNIQYF
CDR3 DNA: TGCAGTGCTGTCTACGACGGAACCAAAAACATTCAGTACTTC

D gene: TRBD1
clone size: -
V gene: TRBV7-7
J gene: TRBJ2-1
CDR3 protein: CASSSNQGAPYNEQFF
CDR3 DNA: TGTGCTAGCAGCTCCAACCAGGGGGCCCCCTACAATGAGCAGTTCTTC

D gene: -
clone size: -
V gene: TRBV6-1
J gene: TRBJ1-2
CDR3 protein: CASRIGDAGYTF
CDR3 DNA: TGTGCCAGCAGAATAGGGGATGCAGGCTACACCTTC

D gene: -
clone size: -
V gene: TRBV5-5
J gene: TRBJ2-1
CDR3 protein: CASSLEAEIRAGNEQFF
CDR3 DNA: TGTGCCAGCAGCTTGGAGGCAGAGATACGTGCGGGTAATGAGCAGTTCTTC

D gene: TRBD1
clone size: few
V gene: TRBV4-1
J gene: TRBJ2-1
CDR3 protein: CASSQDTGTGAQNEQFF
CDR3 DNA: TGCGCCAGCAGCCAAGACACGGGGACAGGGGCGCAGAATGAGCAGTTCTTC

D gene: -
clone size: -
V gene: TRBV5-1
J gene: TRBJ2-4
CDR3 protein: CASSLGQRAAYNEQYF
CDR3 DNA: TGCGCCAGCAGCTTGGGCCAGCGGGCAGCCTACAATGAGCAGTACTTC

D gene: -
clone size: -
V gene: TRBV28
J gene: TRBJ2-1
CDR3 protein: CASRMGRPEDEQFF
CDR3 DNA: TGTGCCAGCAGAATGGGCAGGCCCGAGGATGAGCAGTTCTTC

D gene: TRBD2
clone size: -
V gene: TRBV6-2/TRBV6-3
J gene: TRBJ2-1
CDR3 protein: CASSYLTSGSNEQFF
CDR3 DNA: TGTGCCAGCAGTTACCTGACTAGCGGGAGTAATGAGCAGTTCTTC

D gene: TRBD1
clone size: few
V gene: TRBV7-9
J gene: TRBJ2-6
CDR3 protein: CASSLTGQGVTGANVLTF
CDR3 DNA: TGTGCCAGCAGCTTGACGGGACAGGGTGTTACTGGGGCCAACGTCCTGACTTTC

D gene: -
clone size: -
V gene: TRBV20-1
J gene: TRBJ2-7
CDR3 protein: CSARDPLARYEQYF
CDR3 DNA: TGCAGTGCTAGAGATCCCCTTGCGCGCTACGAGCAGTACTTC

D gene: TRBD2
clone size: once
V gene: TRBV5-1
J gene: TRBJ2-1
CDR3 protein: CASSSIRLAGGPYNEQFF
CDR3 DNA: TGCGCCAGCAGCTCCATCCGGCTAGCGGGGGGCCCCTACAATGAGCAGTTCTTC

D gene: -
clone size: few
V gene: TRBV10-3
J gene: TRBJ2-5
CDR3 protein: CAISESVPETQYF
CDR3 DNA: TGTGCCATCAGTGAGTCCGTCCCGGAGACCCAGTACTTC

D gene: TRBD2
clone size: few
V gene: TRBV29-1
J gene: TRBJ2-6
CDR3 protein: CSVSGTSSGANVLTF
CDR3 DNA: TGCAGCGTCAGCGGGACCTCCTCTGGGGCCAACGTCCTGACTTTC

D gene: TRBD1
clone size: -
V gene: TRBV4-3
J gene: TRBJ2-3
CDR3 protein: CASSRSGTASTDTQYF
CDR3 DNA: TGCGCCAGCAGCCGATCCGGGACAGCAAGCACAGATACGCAGTATTTT

D gene: -
clone size: once
V gene: TRBV4-3
J gene: TRBJ2-7
CDR3 protein: CASSQGTVAYEQYF
CDR3 DNA: TGCGCCAGCAGCCAAGGGACAGTCGCCTACGAGCAGTACTTC

D gene: -
clone size: few
V gene: TRBV6-5
J gene: TRBJ1-2
CDR3 protein: CASSNGAAGIHGYTF
CDR3 DNA: TGTGCCAGCAGCAACGGGGCAGCCGGAATCCATGGCTACACCTTC

D gene: -
clone size: few
V gene: TRBV9
J gene: TRBJ1-2
CDR3 protein: CASSVSGYGYTF
CDR3 DNA: TGTGCCAGCAGCGTATCCGGCTATGGCTACACCTTC

D gene: -
clone size: few
V gene: TRBV29-1
J gene: TRBJ1-6
CDR3 protein: CSAEVGQNSPLHF
CDR3 DNA: TGCAGCGCCGAAGTAGGGCAAAATTCACCCCTCCACTTT

D gene: -
clone size: once
V gene: TRBV7-2
J gene: TRBJ2-1
CDR3 protein: CASSLGSPAYNEQFF
CDR3 DNA: TGTGCCAGCAGCTTAGGATCTCCGGCCTACAATGAGCAGTTCTTC

D gene: TRBD2
clone size: many
V gene: TRBV29-1
J gene: TRBJ2-7
CDR3 protein: CSAVAGVPYEQYF
CDR3 DNA: TGCAGCGCTGTAGCGGGAGTACCCTACGAGCAGTACTTC

D gene: -
clone size: many
V gene: TRBV7-2
J gene: TRBJ2-5
CDR3 protein: CASSLVVGVQETQYF
CDR3 DNA: TGTGCCAGCAGCTTAGTGGTGGGAGTGCAAGAGACCCAGTACTTC

D gene: TRBD2
clone size: many
V gene: TRBV20-1
J gene: TRBJ2-1
CDR3 protein: CSARGLAGTYNEQFF
CDR3 DNA: TGCAGTGCTAGAGGACTAGCGGGTACTTACAATGAGCAGTTCTTC

D gene: -
clone size: few
V gene: TRBV20-1
J gene: TRBJ2-5
CDR3 protein: CSASGPWEETQYF
CDR3 DNA: TGCAGTGCTAGTGGACCCTGGGAAGAGACCCAGTACTTC

D gene: -
clone size: -
V gene: TRBV20-1
J gene: TRBJ2-1
CDR3 protein: CSARVLAHDNEQFF
CDR3 DNA: TGCAGTGCTAGAGTTCTAGCGCACGACAATGAGCAGTTCTTC

D gene: TRBD2
clone size: -
V gene: TRBV6-5
J gene: TRBJ2-1
CDR3 protein: CASSRRLAGGVNEQFF
CDR3 DNA: TGTGCCAGCAGCAGAAGACTAGCGGGAGGTGTTAATGAGCAGTTCTTC

D gene: -
clone size: few
V gene: TRBV7-2
J gene: TRBJ2-7
CDR3 protein: CASSREDLYEQYF
CDR3 DNA: TGTGCCAGCAGTAGGGAGGACCTCTACGAGCAGTACTTC

D gene: TRBD2
clone size: few
V gene: TRBV29-1
J gene: TRBJ2-1
CDR3 protein: CSVVAGGVNEQFF
CDR3 DNA: TGCAGCGTGGTAGCGGGGGGAGTCAATGAGCAGTTCTTC